Sequencing of this TCR beta chain was carried out in a study of blood T cells in healthy people across ages. As concerns this clonotype: No antigen is known for it.

Study-wide points: The recorded TCR beta diversity per million T cells decreased in a roughly linear manner with age.

Combining a sample-barcoded 5' primer with a J-beta primer mix, a second PCR ran for roughly 7 to 12 cycles. Each cDNA molecule, via a template-switch adaptor with 12 random nucleotides, was tagged. TCRdb analysed the 5' RACE reads with MiXCR anew, one entry per CDR3 protein. Of about 1.6 million distinct CDR3 sequences detected, almost 35% appear once; the ten largest clones hold approximately 11%. Each donor supplied roughly 9 milliliters of peripheral blood. In each sample, at least 6 million PBMCs were isolated. This CDR3 contains 15 residues. Trimming removed 5 bases from V and 3 bases from J; junction bases left unmatched: 5.

Sequencing was done on a sample of blood. The V gene is TRBV12-3 or TRBV12-4, the J gene TRBJ1-2; TRBD1 matches 11 bases. The clonotype originates from a woman in her twenties or thirties in good health. In DNA, the CDR3 is TGTGCCAGCAGTAAAGGACAGGGGGCGGACTATGGCTACACCTTC. Protein sequence: CASSKGQGADYGYTF.